Following are 21 T cell receptor beta chains from one sample sequenced in a study of CD8+CD57+ T cells in acquired aplastic anemia. In patients chosen for sequencing, flow cytometry had shown CD8+CD57+ cell expansion. Template material for TCR beta VDJ and CDR3 profiling consisted of genomic DNA. TCRdb re-called the reads through MiXCR, storing one row per CDR3 protein. The data show a few hundred thousand distinct CDR3 sequences, under 40% seen once. Sequenced input: sorted CD4+, CD8+, or CD8+CD57+ T cells (not recorded which) from PBMCs. Receptor source: a human donor with aplastic anemia.

This clonotype has only a few counts. The rearrangement links TRBV9 to TRBJ2-3, with 8 bases lining up with TRBD2. Per the germline V gene, CDR1 is SGDLS and CDR2 is YYNGEE. V trimming: 4 bases; J trimming: 4 bases; junction bases outside the gene matches: 5. This CDR3 region has 14 residues. DNA of the CDR3: TGTGCCAGCAGCCGGGGGGGGCCCCCAGATACGCAGTATTTT. This codes for CASSRGGPPDTQYF.

The chain couples TRBV2 to TRBJ2-7; 11 nucleotides match TRBD2. CDR1 SNHLY and CDR2 FYNNEI come from the germline V gene. The CDR3 contains 14 residues. Losses at the gene ends were 7 bases for V and 2 bases for J; bases not matched to a gene: 4. The CDR3 DNA sequence: TGTGCCAGCACCACTAGCGGGAGTCCCTACGAGCAGTACTTC. It translates to CASTTSGSPYEQYF.

In this sample, this clonotype turned up a few times. A much bigger clone sits one base away, suggesting this may be a read error. It is likely a read error, because the conserved phenylalanine at the end of the CDR3 is missing. The chain has TRBV20-1 and TRBJ2-7; possibly TRBD1 for D (5 bases). The germline V gene encodes CDR1 DFQATT and CDR2 SNEGSKA (reference sequence). The CDR3 consists of 12 residues. The V gene lost 4 bases and the J gene lost 4 bases, with 11 bases spanning the gap. The CDR3 DNA sequence: TGCAGTGCTATTGCAGGGTATTACGAGCAGTACCTC. Encoded protein: CSAIAGYYEQYL.

This clonotype was seen at least ten times. This rearrangement joins TRBV20-1 to TRBJ2-3; D uncertain. This CDR3 region has 11 residues. The V and J ends lost 4 bases and 8 bases respectively, with 10 bases between them. Looked up from germline, CDR1 is DFQATT and CDR2 is SNEGSKA (reference sequence). The chain's CDR3 is CSAKGTGTQYF. CDR3 nucleotide sequence: TGCAGTGCTAAAGGCACGGGTACGCAGTATTTT.

This clonotype was found many times. This chain joins TRBV12-3 or TRBV12-4 and TRBJ1-2; tentatively, D is TRBD1 (5 bases). With 6 bases removed from V and 2 bases from J, the gap between germline ends came to 13 bases. This CDR3 is built from 14 residues. CDR3 residues: CASRYTGVNYGYTF. CDR3 DNA sequence: TGTGCCAGCAGATATACAGGAGTGAACTATGGCTACACCTTC.

This rearrangement joins TRBV5-4 to TRBJ2-6, with 10 bases lining up with TRBD1. This CDR3 region has 17 residues. Germline V CDR1 and CDR2: SGHNT, YYREEE (reference sequence). The V segment lost 4 bases and the J segment 3 bases; nucleotides outside the gene matches: 7. DNA for the CDR3: TGTGCCAGCAGCATGGACAGGGGGAGCTTTGGGGCCAACGTCCTGACTTTC. It specifies CASSMDRGSFGANVLTF.

This clonotype has a count of ten or more. The V gene is TRBV6-1, the J gene TRBJ1-6; 7 bases are a match to TRBD1. V was pared by 10 bases and J by 4 bases, with 4 bases of the junction left unmatched. Germline V lookup: CDR1 MNHNS, CDR2 SASEGT. There are 13 residues in the CDR3. The DNA of the CDR3 is TGTGCCATTACGGGACAGTATAATTCACCCCTCCACTTT. This translates into CAITGQYNSPLHF.

This clonotype was observed at least ten times. V and J are TRBV24-1 and TRBJ2-7; 11 bases are a match to TRBD1. From germline, CDR1 is KGHDR and CDR2 SFDVKD. Trimming removed 5 bases from V and 3 bases from J; junction bases left unmatched: 5. This CDR3 contains 15 residues. The CDR3 sequence: CATSAWGTGGYEQYF. DNA of the CDR3: TGTGCCACCAGTGCCTGGGGGACAGGGGGCTACGAGCAGTACTTC.

The chain couples TRBV11-2 to TRBJ1-4; no clear D gene. Germline CDR1 is SGHAT and CDR2 is FQNNGV. V was shortened by 3 bases and J by 0 bases, with 11 bases between the two germline ends. The CDR3 runs to 16 residues. Here the CDR3 DNA reads TGTGCCAGCAGCTTGGACCTTGGGGCAACTAATGAAAAACTGTTTTTT. Translated: CASSLDLGATNEKLFF.

This clonotype has at least ten counts. The chain uses TRBV20-1 and TRBJ1-2; D gene uncertain. Per germline, CDR1 DFQATT and CDR2 SNEGSKA (reference sequence). The germline V and J ends were trimmed by 3 bases and 7 bases, with 18 bases remaining between them. The CDR3 is made up of 14 amino acids. CDR3 region: CSASEVGREVGYTF. Here the CDR3 DNA reads TGCAGTGCTAGCGAGGTTGGTCGGGAGGTTGGCTACACCTTC.

This CDR3 reads CASSLAEDRSQFF. In DNA, the CDR3 is TGTGCCAGCAGCTTAGCGGAGGACAGGTCACAGTTCTTC. J is TRBJ2-1 and V is TRBV7-6; TRBD1 matches 7 bases. Germline trimming cut 0 bases from V and 13 bases from J; bases unmatched to any gene: 6. The CDR3 loop spans 13 amino acids. CDR1 is SGHVS and CDR2 is FNYEAQ in the germline V gene. The full variable domain, completed using reference TRBV7-6 and TRBJ2-1, is GAGVSQSPRYKVTKRGQDVALRCDPISGHVSLYWYRQALGQGPEFLTYFNYEAQQDKSGLPNDRFSAERPEGSISTLTIQRTEQRDSAMYRCASSLAEDRSQFFGPGTRLTVL.

The sample holds many counts of this clonotype. The V gene is TRBV6-1, the J gene TRBJ1-2; D gene uncertain. Germline lookup yields CDR1 MNHNS and CDR2 SASEGT. The CDR3 totals 15 residues. Trimming took 6 bases from V and 4 from J, leaving 18 bases between them. The CDR3 reads CASRTPGSTAYGYTF. The CDR3 bases are TGTGCCAGCAGAACACCGGGGTCGACCGCCTATGGCTACACCTTC.

On this clonotype itself: At one end, the junction sequence differs from germline, possibly due to a read error. V gene TRBV10-1 combines with J gene TRBJ1-6; 12 nucleotides line up with TRBD1. Germline CDR1 WNHNN, CDR2 SYGVQD (reference sequence). The CDR3 is 18 residues long. The CDR3: CAISESSRDRGRNSPLHF. The CDR3 bases are TGTGCCATCAGTGAGTCCTCCCGGGACAGGGGGCGGAATTCACCCCTCCACTTT.

The chain carries TRBV19 and TRBJ1-2; no definite D call. Deletions cut 10 bases from V and 2 bases from J, with 14 bases between. This CDR3 spans 13 amino acids. Germline V CDR1 and CDR2: LNHDA, SQIVND (reference sequence). CDR3 amino acids: CATRTVENYGYTF. The CDR3 nucleotides read TGTGCCACACGGACGGTTGAGAACTATGGCTACACCTTC.

The chain recombines TRBV6-5 with TRBJ1-1; D might be TRBD1 (6 bases). Trimming left V 0 bases short and J 3 bases short, with 14 bases between. The CDR3 extends over 16 amino acids. The germline V gene has CDR1 MNHEY and CDR2 SVGAGI. CDR3 region: CASSYSEGGRDTEAFF. The CDR3 nucleotides are TGTGCCAGCAGTTACTCTGAGGGGGGGCGGGACACTGAAGCTTTCTTT.

Comments on this clonotype: A much larger clone is a single base away; this may be a read error. Likely a read error: the CDR3 ends without its conserved phenylalanine or tryptophan. CDR3 sequence (DNA): TGCAGTGCGAGGACAGGGAGGGTGTTTGGGCCCCAGCATCTT. Residues: CSARTGRVFGPQHL. The rearrangement links TRBV20-1 to TRBJ1-5; 8 bases agree with TRBD1. The CDR3 length is 14 residues. V gave up 6 bases and J gave up 9 bases; unmatched junction bases: 13. Germline V lookup: CDR1 DFQATT, CDR2 SNEGSKA (reference sequence).

As to this clonotype: A much larger clone sits a single nucleotide away, making a read error possible. The chain has TRBV19 and TRBJ1-5, with D possibly TRBD1 on 5 matching bases. CDR1 and CDR2 from the germline V gene are LNHDA and SQIVND (reference sequence). CDR3 length equals 15 residues. Here the CDR3 DNA reads TGTGCCAGTAGTAGTAGCGGGGGTAGCAATCAGCTCCAGCATTTT. Translation: CASSSSGGSNQLQHF.

A remark on this clonotype: The junction departs from germline at one end; a sequencing error may be responsible. CDR3 sequence: CASSESIIF. The CDR3 region has the DNA TGCGCCAGCAGTGAGTCGATTATATTT. The rearrangement joins TRBV10-2 to TRBJ2-7; D call uncertain. The germline gives CDR1 WSHSY, CDR2 SAAADI. The CDR3 sequence is 9 residues long.

This clonotype was counted a few times. The chain joins TRBV7-9 to TRBJ1-1; no reliable D call. V lost 7 bases, J lost 5 bases, and 8 bases lay in between. The CDR3 runs to 11 residues. Per the germline V gene, CDR1 is SEHNR and CDR2 is FQNEAQ (reference sequence). The CDR3 DNA sequence: TGTGCCAGCATAGCGCGGACTGAAGCTTTCTTT. Encoded protein: CASIARTEAFF.

This clonotype was observed many times. CDR3 in amino acids: CASSMGRGGEPQHF. The CDR3 DNA follows: TGTGCCAGTAGTATGGGACGGGGCGGCGAGCCCCAGCATTTT. The chain carries TRBV19 and TRBJ1-5, with D tentatively TRBD1 (5 bases). The CDR3 has 14 residues. The germline V and J ends were trimmed by 3 bases and 8 bases, with 14 bases remaining between them. CDR1 is LNHDA, CDR2 SQIVND, per germline (reference sequence).

This clonotype was counted at least ten times. This sequence joins TRBV15 and TRBJ2-1; TRBD1 matches 9 bases. The CDR3 length is 15 residues. V lost 5 bases to trimming and J lost 7 bases; unmatched junction nucleotides: 9. Per germline, CDR1 LNHNV and CDR2 YYDKDF (reference sequence). The CDR3 DNA is TGTGCCACCAGCTCACGGGACAGGGATTCAAATGAGCAGTTCTTC. Its translation: CATSSRDRDSNEQFF.